Below, 16 T cell receptor delta chains from the same sample are listed, as sequenced in a study of γδ T cells in repeated Plasmodium falciparum infection. TCRdb re-processed the multiplex PCR reads using CATT. Of around 89,000 delta-chain clones listed, over 1.3% are singletons. Gammadelta T cells were flow-sorted from PBMC into Vgamma9/Vdelta2+ and Vdelta2-negative populations for bulk analysis. The sample was gamma-delta T cells from blood. Receptors were obtained from a pool of human donors (malaria-infected and uninfected, not separated).

To note about this clone: For this DNA, TCRdb reports the protein of a much larger clone, which diverges at residue 20, most likely from a read error; the protein presented here is translated directly from the DNA. The J gene was not called, though the V gene is TRDV1; TRDD3, the table's D call, was not compared with the DNA. This CDR3 contains 22 residues. Germline-derived CDR1 and CDR2 are TSWWSYY and QGS. In DNA form, the CDR3 reads TGTGCTCTTGGGGAAGCCAGGCTTCCTACCTGGGGGCTACGGGGGTACACCGATAAACCCATCTTT. Its protein product is CALGEARLPTWGLRGYTDKPIF.

Remarks on this clone: A far larger clone is only one base removed, so a read error is likely. Other DNA sequences within the sample encode an identical CDR3. V and J are TRDV2 and TRDJ3; 12 nucleotides match TRDD3. The J gene, not given by TCRdb, was assigned here from a germline match of the nucleotide sequence. The CDR3 is 19 residues long. Germline CDR1 reads GEAIGNYY; CDR2 reads EKD. V trimming: 7 bases; J trimming: 0 bases; junction bases outside the gene matches: 9. This CDR3 is CACDLLGDTSSWDTRQMFF. Here the CDR3 DNA reads TGTGCCTGCGACCTACTGGGGGATACTAGCTCCTGGGACACCCGACAGATGTTTTTC.

Concerning this clone itself: The protein that TCRdb holds for this DNA derives from a much larger clone and differs from the translated DNA at residue 13, which likely indicates a read error; the protein shown here is translated from the DNA. The chain links TRDV2 to TRDJ1; D is unresolved. TCRdb records no J gene; here it was assigned by comparing the DNA to germline. Germline V gene lookup returns CDR1 GEAIGNYY and CDR2 EKD. The CDR3 covers 17 residues. CDR3 sequence: CACDTVARLVYTNKLIF. The CDR3 region has the DNA TGTGCCTGTGACACAGTTGCCCGTCTGGTGTACACCAATAAACTCATCTTT.

This clone has a count of ten or more. The V and J genes are TRDV1 and TRDJ1; the D gene is possibly TRDD2 (5 bases). TCRdb supplies no J gene; here it was assigned by aligning the nucleotide sequence to germline. Trimming stripped 6 bases from V and 0 bases from J, with 14 bases between. Germline lookup yields CDR1 TSWWSYY and CDR2 QGS. The CDR3 contains 15 residues. This CDR3 is CALGGASRYTDKLIF. For the CDR3, the DNA is TGTGCTCTTGGTGGTGCTTCCCGCTACACCGATAAACTCATCTTT.

A remark on this clone: The TCRdb record carries a much larger clone's protein, which differs from this DNA's translation at residue 4; a read error is the likely cause, and the protein listed here is the DNA translation. This sequence joins TRDV2 and TRDJ1; 10 bases map to TRDD3. Assignment of the J gene here rests on matching the DNA to germline, because TCRdb gives none. The CDR3 has 19 residues. J gave up 0 bases and V 6 bases, and 18 bases lay outside the gene matches. Germline values: CDR1 GEAIGNYY, CDR2 EKD. CDR3 coding DNA: TGTGCCTGTTACTCAATGCCCGGTACTGGGGGATCCAACACCGATAAACTCATCTTT. This gives the protein CACYSMPGTGGSNTDKLIF.

Details on this clone: The mismatch at residue 7 between this DNA's translation and the TCRdb protein of a much larger clone likely reflects a read error; the protein shown is translated from the DNA. This chain connects TRDV1 to TRDJ1; D is perhaps TRDD3 (6 bases). No J segment appears in TCRdb, so it was assigned here by matching the sequence to germline. Trimming removed 5 bases from V and 0 bases from J, with 25 bases in between. In germline, CDR1 is TSWWSYY, CDR2 QGS. This CDR3 has 19 residues. This chain's CDR3 is CALGLGPPILGHYTDKLIF. CDR3 DNA sequence: TGTGCTCTTGGGTTGGGCCCCCCAATACTGGGACACTACACCGATAAACTCATCTTT.

Comments on this clone: TCRdb lists the protein of a much larger clone for this DNA, which differs at residue 14, so this is likely a read error; the protein given here is translated from the DNA itself. The chain recombines TRDV1 with TRDJ1, with 9 bases fitting TRDD3. Here the J gene was assigned by germline matching of the DNA, as TCRdb has none. From germline, CDR1 is TSWWSYY and CDR2 QGS. The CDR3 length is 20 residues. After removal of 0 bases from V and 1 base from J, the junction contained 15 bases not matched to a gene. The DNA of the CDR3 is TGTGCTCTTGGGGAACTAGTCCTACATTACTGGGGGACGTGCACCGATAAACTCATCTTT. It is translated as CALGELVLHYWGTCTDKLIF.

This clone appeared a few times. This likely came from a read error, as a far larger clone is one base away. The sample carries other DNA sequences with the same CDR3. The genes are TRDV2 and TRDJ1; TRDD3 agrees at 11 bases. Since TCRdb gives no J gene, matching the DNA to germline was used here to assign it. This CDR3 contains 17 residues. The V gene end was trimmed by 3 bases and the J gene end by 0 bases; junction bases not matched to a gene: 8. CDR1 is GEAIGNYY and CDR2 is EKD in the germline V gene. CDR3 sequence: CACDSLLGDTYTDKLIF. The CDR3 DNA follows: TGTGCCTGTGACTCATTATTGGGGGATACGTACACCGATAAACTCATCTTT.

Ten or more counts support this clone. The chain has TRDV1 and TRDJ1; 9 nucleotides match TRDD3. Germline V lookup: CDR1 TSWWSYY, CDR2 QGS. This CDR3 spans 23 amino acids. J was trimmed by 4 bases and V by 0 bases; bases with no gene match: 27. CDR3 in DNA: TGTGCTCTTGGGGAACTTAAAAGGCTCCCGCTCTCACTGGGGGAGGCCGTGGGCGATAAACTCATCTTT. It encodes CALGELKRLPLSLGEAVGDKLIF.

In this sample, this clone turned up a few times. TCRdb's entry gives the protein of a much larger clone, which mismatches this DNA's translation at residue 7, likely from a read error; the protein reported here is translated from the DNA. The chain links TRDV2 to TRDJ1, with 10 bases fitting TRDD3. In the absence of a J gene in TCRdb, the DNA was matched to germline to assign it here. The CDR3 is made up of 12 amino acids. V shed 4 bases, J shed 7 bases, and the junction held 2 bases outside the gene matches. CDR1 is GEAIGNYY and CDR2 is EKD in the germline V gene. The CDR3 sequence: CACDLGDSKLIF. CDR3 nucleotides: TGTGCCTGTGATCTGGGGGATAGTAAACTCATCTTT.

Points on this clone: The protein TCRdb lists belongs to a much larger clone and differs from this DNA's translation at residue 12, which points to a read error; the protein shown is made from the DNA. The V call is TRDV2, the J call TRDJ1; 12 nucleotides agree with TRDD3. The J gene was not available in TCRdb and was assigned here by matching the DNA to germline segments. Germline V gene lookup returns CDR1 GEAIGNYY and CDR2 EKD. V trimming: 0 bases; J trimming: 3 bases; junction bases outside the gene matches: 13. This CDR3 is 19 amino acids long. The CDR3 protein is CACDTGGTGGYTLPDKLIF. DNA for the CDR3: TGTGCCTGTGACACCGGGGGTACTGGGGGATACACGTTACCCGATAAACTCATCTTT.

Only a few counts were recorded for this clone. A read error likely explains why the TCRdb protein, taken from a much larger clone, differs from this DNA's translation at residue 3; the protein shown is translated from the DNA. J is TRDJ1 and V is TRDV1; possible D gene TRDD3, 5 bases. The J gene, missing from TCRdb, was assigned here through DNA to germline matching. Germline CDR1 reads TSWWSYY; CDR2 reads QGS. This CDR3 comprises 13 residues. CDR3 sequence: CAPGCSVTDKLIF. CDR3 sequence (DNA): TGTGCTCCTGGGTGTTCCGTCACCGATAAACTCATCTTT.

Points on this clone: This DNA's translation and the protein TCRdb lists, from a much larger clone, do not match at residue 14, likely due to a read error; the protein shown is translated from the DNA. The V gene is TRDV2, the J gene TRDJ2, with D possibly TRDD3 on 8 matching bases. The germline gives CDR1 GEAIGNYY, CDR2 EKD. Trimming took off 0 bases at V and 0 bases at J, with 31 bases between the two ends. CDR3 length equals 23 residues. CDR3 DNA sequence: TGTGCCTGTGACACCAATTTTCCTACGACCATACTGGGGGGCCAAGCTTTGACAGCACAACTCTTCTTT. Translation: CACDTNFPTTILGGQALTAQLFF.

With regard to this clone: TCRdb's listed protein matches a much larger clone and diverges from this DNA's translation at residue 6, likely through a read error; the protein shown comes from the DNA. The chain uses TRDV2 and TRDJ1, with TRDD3 matching over 11 bases. No J gene was available from TCRdb, and it was assigned here by a germline match of the DNA. This CDR3 has 18 residues. V was pared by 0 bases and J by 3 bases, with 11 bases of the junction left unmatched. CDR1 is GEAIGNYY, CDR2 EKD, per germline. CDR3 in amino acids: CACDTALMGDTGSDKLIF. In DNA form, the CDR3 reads TGTGCCTGTGACACCGCCTTAATGGGGGATACGGGATCCGATAAACTCATCTTT.

The table lists this clone with many counts. This sequence joins TRDV1 and TRDJ1; possibly TRDD2 for D (8 bases). The J gene, missing from TCRdb, was assigned here through DNA to germline matching. Germline loops: CDR1 TSWWSYY, CDR2 QGS. The V end lost 3 bases, the J end lost 8 bases, and 37 bases lay between the germline ends. The CDR3 spans 21 residues. CDR3 region: CALGDPSYPLFGNWGTIKLIF. DNA of the CDR3: TGTGCTCTTGGGGATCCTTCCTATCCTTTGTTTGGGAACTGGGGAACTATAAAACTCATCTTT.

Regarding this clone: Translating this DNA gives a protein that differs at residue 5 from the TCRdb one, which belongs to a much larger clone; a read error is likely, and the protein shown is this translation. This chain joins TRDV2 and TRDJ1; 8 nucleotides match TRDD3. The V gene's germline CDR1 is GEAIGNYY and CDR2 EKD. V lost 3 bases and J lost 0; bases outside the gene matches: 17. The CDR3 covers 19 residues. The CDR3 reads CACDAVSGGPKSYTDKLIF. CDR3 bases: TGTGCCTGTGACGCCGTATCTGGGGGACCGAAATCGTACACCGATAAACTCATCTTT.